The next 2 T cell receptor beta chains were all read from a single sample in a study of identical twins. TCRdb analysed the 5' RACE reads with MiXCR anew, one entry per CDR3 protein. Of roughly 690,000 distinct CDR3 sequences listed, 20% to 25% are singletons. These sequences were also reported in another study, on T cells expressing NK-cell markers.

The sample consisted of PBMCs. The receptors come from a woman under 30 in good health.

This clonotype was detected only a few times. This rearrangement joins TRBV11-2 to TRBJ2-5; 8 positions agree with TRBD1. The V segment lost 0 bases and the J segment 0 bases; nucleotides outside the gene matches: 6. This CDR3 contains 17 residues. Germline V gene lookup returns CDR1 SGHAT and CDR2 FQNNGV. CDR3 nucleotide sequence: TGTGCCAGCAGCTTAGACAGGGGGCGCGGGTACCAAGAGACCCAGTACTTC. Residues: CASSLDRGRGYQETQYF.

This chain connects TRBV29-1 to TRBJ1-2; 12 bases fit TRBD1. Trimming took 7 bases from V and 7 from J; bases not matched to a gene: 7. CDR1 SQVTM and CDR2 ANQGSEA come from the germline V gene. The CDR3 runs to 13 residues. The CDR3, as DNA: TGCAGCGGGGGACAGGGGGCCGGAAGTGGCTACACCTTC. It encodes CSGGQGAGSGYTF.